A single sample gave rise to the 12 T cell receptor beta chains below, sequenced in a study of response to subunit inactivated influenza vaccine. One entry per CDR3 protein, called by TCRdb with MiXCR from the RT-PCR reads. The table lists approximately 530,000 distinct CDR3 sequences, 7.5% to 8.5% of them singletons, with under 15% in the top ten. The sequencing used PBMCs from blood, collected roughly 24 months after vaccination. These receptors came from a man between 50 and 70 years old who received an inactivated influenza vaccine.

The rearrangement links TRBV12-3 or TRBV12-4 to TRBJ2-7; a possible D gene is TRBD1 (6 bases). The CDR3 has 12 amino acids. V shed 8 bases and J shed 3 bases, with 11 bases lying between them. This CDR3 is CASADRYYEQYF. CDR3 sequence (DNA): TGTGCCAGCGCAGACAGGTACTACGAGCAGTACTTC.

There are many counts of this clonotype. V usage is TRBV29-1 and J usage is TRBJ2-5; 7 bases match TRBD1. Germline CDR1 and CDR2: SQVTM and ANQGSEA. The CDR3 consists of 13 residues. Germline trimming cut 6 bases from V and 0 bases from J; bases unmatched to any gene: 4. The CDR3: CSVRDRNQETQYF. The CDR3 DNA reads as TGCAGCGTCCGGGACAGAAACCAAGAGACCCAGTACTTC.

This clonotype was counted ten times or more. V usage is TRBV20-1 and J usage is TRBJ1-4, with D maybe TRBD1 (5 bases). This CDR3 has 13 amino acids. In germline, CDR1 is DFQATT, CDR2 SNEGSKA (reference sequence). Trimming pared 6 bases from V and 0 bases from J, leaving 8 bases between. CDR3 DNA: TGCAGTGCCCGACAGTCAACTAATGAAAAACTGTTTTTT. The encoded protein is CSARQSTNEKLFF.

CDR3 DNA: TGTGCCAGCAGTTCTGGACTAGGACGTAACTCCTACAATGAGCAGTTCTTC. Its protein is CASSSGLGRNSYNEQFF. The J gene is TRBJ2-1, the V gene TRBV6-2 or TRBV6-3; TRBD2 aligns across 7 bases. There are 17 residues in the CDR3. V shed 4 bases, J shed 0 bases, and the junction held 9 bases outside the gene matches. Per germline, CDR1 MNHEY and CDR2 SVGEGT.

The chain couples TRBV28 to TRBJ1-1; D possibly corresponds to TRBD1 (6 bases). V was clipped by 6 bases and J by 9 bases, with 20 bases between them. From germline, CDR1 is MDHEN and CDR2 SYDVKM. The CDR3 runs to 14 residues. CDR3 sequence reads: CASSPGGGYAKAFF. As DNA, the CDR3 is TGTGCCAGCAGCCCGGGTGGGGGCTACGCTAAAGCTTTCTTT.

The chain couples TRBV9 to TRBJ2-5; 9 bases map to TRBD1. Trimming removed 1 base from V and 4 bases from J; junction bases left unmatched: 2. Germline CDR1 SGDLS, CDR2 YYNGEE. This CDR3 is 14 amino acids long. Here the CDR3 reads CASSVRTGAETQYF. CDR3 DNA sequence: TGTGCCAGCAGCGTAAGGACAGGGGCAGAGACCCAGTACTTC.

V usage is TRBV5-1 and J usage is TRBJ2-7, with unresolved D. The V end was cut by 1 base, the J end by 0 bases, with 17 bases between. The CDR3 has 17 amino acids. CDR1 and CDR2 (germline): SGHRS, YFSETQ. The DNA for the CDR3 is TGCGCCAGCAGCTTGCAAGGGCAGTCCTTTAGCTCCTACGAGCAGTACTTC. Translated: CASSLQGQSFSSYEQYF.

This clonotype was seen at least ten times. V usage is TRBV12-3 or TRBV12-4 and J usage is TRBJ1-6, with 9 bases matching TRBD1. J gave up 2 bases and V 1 base, and 6 bases lay outside the gene matches. The CDR3 consists of 18 residues. CDR3 residues: CASSLDYRGQPYNSPLHF. The CDR3 nucleotides are TGTGCCAGCAGTTTAGATTACAGGGGGCAGCCCTATAATTCACCCCTCCACTTT.

This clonotype was observed at least ten times. This chain links TRBV7-2 with TRBJ2-1; D call uncertain. With 1 base removed from V and 13 bases from J, the gap between germline ends came to 14 bases. Germline V gene sequence: CDR1 SGHTA, CDR2 FQGNSA. The CDR3 length is 13 residues. The CDR3 loop is CASSLGGLDRQFF. The CDR3 DNA is TGTGCCAGCAGCTTAGGTGGTTTGGACCGCCAGTTCTTC.

This clonotype was seen a handful of times. This chain joins TRBV20-1 and TRBJ2-1; D gene unclear. The CDR3 length is 15 residues. The V and J ends lost 2 bases and 0 bases respectively, with 11 bases between them. From germline, CDR1 is DFQATT and CDR2 SNEGSKA (reference sequence). DNA of the CDR3: TGCAGTGCTAGACCGGTGCGCAACTCCTACAATGAGCAGTTCTTC. It translates to CSARPVRNSYNEQFF.

This clonotype was counted ten times or more. The chain links TRBV20-1 to TRBJ1-1; TRBD1 agrees at 7 bases. V was clipped by 0 bases and J by 6 bases; unmatched bases: 4. Germline V lookup: CDR1 DFQATT, CDR2 SNEGSKA (reference sequence). CDR3 length equals 13 residues. The CDR3 reads CSAREGQRPEAFF. CDR3 DNA sequence: TGCAGTGCTAGAGAGGGACAGCGGCCTGAAGCTTTCTTT.

This clonotype was seen a few times. V usage is TRBV20-1 and J usage is TRBJ2-5, with D perhaps matching TRBD1 (5 bases). CDR3 length: 13 residues. From germline, CDR1 is DFQATT and CDR2 SNEGSKA (reference sequence). V dropped 1 base and J dropped 2 bases, with 8 bases sitting between them. DNA for the CDR3: TGCAGTGCTAGAGTGGGGCCTCAAGAGACCCAGTACTTC. Amino acids: CSARVGPQETQYF.